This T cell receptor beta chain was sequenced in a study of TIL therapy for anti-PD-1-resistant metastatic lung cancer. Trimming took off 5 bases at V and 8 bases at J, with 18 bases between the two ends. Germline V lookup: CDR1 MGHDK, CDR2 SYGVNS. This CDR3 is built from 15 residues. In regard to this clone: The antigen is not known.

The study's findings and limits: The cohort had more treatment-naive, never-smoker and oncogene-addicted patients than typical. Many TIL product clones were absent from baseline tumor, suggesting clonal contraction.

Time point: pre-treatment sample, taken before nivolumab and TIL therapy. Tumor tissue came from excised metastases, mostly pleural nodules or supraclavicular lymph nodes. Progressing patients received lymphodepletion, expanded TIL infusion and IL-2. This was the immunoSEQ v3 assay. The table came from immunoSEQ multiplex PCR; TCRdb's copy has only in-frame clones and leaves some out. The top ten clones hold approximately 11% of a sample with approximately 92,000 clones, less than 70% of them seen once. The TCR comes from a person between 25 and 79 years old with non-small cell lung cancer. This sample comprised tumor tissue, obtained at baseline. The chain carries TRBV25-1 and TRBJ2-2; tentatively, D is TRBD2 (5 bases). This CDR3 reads CASSPLRVQIGELFF. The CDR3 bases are TGTGCCAGCAGTCCTTTGCGGGTACAAATTGGGGAGCTGTTTTTT.